The 22 T cell receptor beta chains given below trace back to one sample, sequenced in a study of T cell responses to AZD1222 COVID-19 vaccine. Profiling relied on immunoSEQ multiplex PCR, and the TCRdb table lists in-frame clones only, not all of them. This sample yields about 95,000 clones, of which 85% to 90% are seen a single time; 3.7% belongs to the top ten. The sample in question was peripheral blood, obtained on day 0 of AZD1222 vaccination. The receptors here all came from an adult in good health.

The chain combines TRBV20-1 with TRBJ1-4; D gene ambiguous. V gave up 3 bases and J gave up 0 bases, with 14 bases separating them. Germline V lookup: CDR1 DFQATT, CDR2 SNEGSKA (reference sequence). The CDR3 contains 16 residues. The CDR3 reads CSASIPQTSTNEKLFF. CDR3 nucleotides: TGCAGTGCTAGTATTCCGCAGACATCAACTAATGAAAAACTGTTTTTT.

The chain uses TRBV6-1 and TRBJ2-1, with D perhaps TRBD2 (5 bases). Trimming left V 2 bases short and J 5 bases short, with 13 bases between. The CDR3 sequence is 15 residues long. The germline CDR1 and CDR2 sequences are MNHNS and SASEGT. The CDR3 sequence is CASSESSGGHNEQFF. DNA of the CDR3: TGTGCCAGCAGTGAATCCAGCGGAGGTCACAATGAGCAGTTCTTC.

The V call is TRBV4-3, the J call TRBJ2-2; D is unclear. Trimming cost V 3 bases and J 2 bases, with 13 bases left between them. The CDR3 extends over 16 amino acids. Germline CDR1 reads LGHNA; CDR2 reads YSLEER. The CDR3, as DNA: TGCGCCAGCAGCCAGCTCCCTCCGGGTAACACCGGGGAGCTGTTTTTT. Its protein product is CASSQLPPGNTGELFF.

The V gene is TRBV6-4, the J gene TRBJ2-1; 8 bases are a match to TRBD2. The CDR3 runs 15 residues. Germline V gives CDR1 MRHNA, CDR2 SNTAGT. V dropped 8 bases and J dropped 4; count of bases not matched to a gene: 10. The CDR3 loop is CASGRGGSMYNEQFF. The CDR3, as DNA: TGTGCCAGCGGTCGGGGGGGCTCGATGTACAATGAGCAGTTCTTC.

The chain uses TRBV4-3 and TRBJ2-3; 10 positions agree with TRBD2. The length of the CDR3 is 16 residues. The germline CDR1 and CDR2 sequences are LGHNA and YSLEER. Losses at the gene ends were 1 base for V and 4 bases for J; bases not matched to a gene: 5. In DNA, the CDR3 is TGCGCCAGCAGCCAAGTCCGAGCGGGGGGGCCAGATACGCAGTATTTT. As protein: CASSQVRAGGPDTQYF.

The CDR3 sequence: CASSLGQGIWSSYNEQFF. The CDR3 nucleotides are TGTGCCAGCAGCCTAGGACAGGGGATTTGGAGCTCCTACAATGAGCAGTTCTTC. The chain uses TRBV7-9 and TRBJ2-1; 9 nucleotides align to TRBD1. Germline CDR1 and CDR2: SEHNR and FQNEAQ (reference sequence). V lost 5 bases, J lost 0 bases, and 11 bases stayed unmatched. The CDR3 runs 18 residues.

The chain has TRBV20-1 and TRBJ1-1; D is ambiguous. Germline V gene lookup returns CDR1 DFQATT and CDR2 SNEGSKA (reference sequence). There are 14 residues in the CDR3. V was trimmed by 3 bases and J by 1 base, leaving 12 bases between them. The CDR3 bases are TGCAGTGCTAGTATAGCAAGCCAGAACACTGAAGCTTTCTTT. It specifies CSASIASQNTEAFF.

This chain connects TRBV5-4 to TRBJ1-1; D is unresolved. Trimming cost V 4 bases and J 4 bases, with 14 bases left between them. The germline V gene has CDR1 SGHNT and CDR2 YYREEE (reference sequence). CDR3 length: 14 amino acids. CDR3 loop: CASSKMFDSTEAFF. CDR3 in DNA: TGTGCCAGCAGCAAGATGTTTGATAGCACTGAAGCTTTCTTT.

This sequence joins TRBV7-9 and TRBJ2-7, with 9 bases fitting TRBD1. V dropped 5 bases and J dropped 4; count of bases not matched to a gene: 9. The CDR3 totals 15 residues. Germline CDR1 and CDR2: SEHNR and FQNEAQ (reference sequence). The CDR3 DNA reads TGTGCCAGCAGCCTGCTGGGACAGGGTTTGTACGAGCAGTACTTC. Encoded protein: CASSLLGQGLYEQYF.

This CDR3 is CSASLGANVLTF. DNA for the CDR3: TGCAGTGCTAGTCTTGGGGCCAACGTCCTGACTTTC. The chain uses TRBV20-1 and TRBJ2-6; D gene uncertain. The CDR3 covers 12 residues. V dropped 3 bases and J dropped 3 bases, with 3 bases sitting between them. Germline V lookup: CDR1 DFQATT, CDR2 SNEGSKA (reference sequence).

In DNA, the CDR3 is TGTGCCAGCAGCTCTCAGGGTGGATGGACTGAAGCTTTCTTT. Encoded protein: CASSSQGGWTEAFF. The chain recombines TRBV11-2 with TRBJ1-1; D may be TRBD1 (5 bases). The CDR3 is 14 residues long. Germline V lookup: CDR1 SGHAT, CDR2 FQNNGV. V lost 4 bases to trimming and J lost 5 bases, with 14 bases between them.

The J gene is TRBJ2-3, the V gene TRBV6-1, with D unclear. CDR1 is MNHNS and CDR2 is SASEGT in the germline V gene. The CDR3 covers 16 residues. With 2 bases removed from V and 6 bases from J, the gap between germline ends came to 18 bases. Written as DNA, the CDR3 is TGTGCCAGCAGTGAAATTGGTCGCTTGTACGCGGATACGCAGTATTTT. Protein product: CASSEIGRLYADTQYF.

The genes are TRBV6-5 and TRBJ2-1; possible D gene TRBD2, 7 bases. This CDR3 region has 16 residues. Germline V gene lookup returns CDR1 MNHEY and CDR2 SVGAGI. Trimming cost V 2 bases and J 7 bases, with 18 bases left between them. The CDR3 loop is CASSYPLGGARNEQFF. CDR3 in DNA: TGTGCCAGCAGTTACCCGTTAGGGGGGGCAAGGAATGAGCAGTTCTTC.

This clone was observed once. V usage is TRBV5-8 and J usage is TRBJ1-1; D ambiguous. The V gene lost 1 base and the J gene lost 11 bases, with 15 bases spanning the gap. Per germline, CDR1 SGHTS and CDR2 YDEGEE. The CDR3 spans 13 residues. The CDR3 sequence is CASSLRFSATAFF. The CDR3 DNA reads TGTGCCAGCAGCTTGAGATTTTCAGCGACGGCTTTCTTT.

The genes are TRBV5-5 and TRBJ2-1; D is perhaps TRBD2 (5 bases). V shed 7 bases and J shed 2 bases, with 10 bases lying between them. CDR3 length: 13 amino acids. Per the germline V gene, CDR1 is SGHKS and CDR2 is YYEKEE (reference sequence). CDR3 protein: CASSGVTYNEQFF. CDR3 nucleotide sequence: TGTGCCAGCTCCGGGGTGACCTACAATGAGCAGTTCTTC. Filled out from reference TRBV5-5 and TRBJ2-1, the complete variable domain reads DAGVTQSPTHLIKTRGQQVTLRCSPISGHKSVSWYQQVLGQGPQFIFQYYEKEERGRGNFPDRFSARQFPNYSSELNVNALLLGDSALYLCASSGVTYNEQFFGPGTRLTVL.

This chain joins TRBV7-6 and TRBJ2-1; 13 bases agree with TRBD2. CDR1 SGHVS and CDR2 FNYEAQ come from the germline V gene. The CDR3 contains 15 residues. Losses at the gene ends were 6 bases for V and 8 bases for J; bases not matched to a gene: 7. DNA of the CDR3: TGTGCCAGCAGAAAGACTAGCGGGGGGTTCGATGAGCAGTTCTTC. Its translation: CASRKTSGGFDEQFF.

CDR3 in amino acids: CASSFGSSYGYTF. The CDR3 DNA follows: TGTGCCAGCAGCTTTGGATCCTCCTATGGCTACACCTTC. The V and J genes are TRBV5-6 and TRBJ1-2; D call uncertain. This CDR3 spans 13 amino acids. V was cut by 2 bases and J by 4 bases, with 9 bases left in between. Germline V CDR1 and CDR2: SGHDT, YYEEEE.

The rearrangement links TRBV28 to TRBJ1-2; no reliable D call. This CDR3 spans 12 amino acids. Germline CDR1 and CDR2: MDHEN and SYDVKM. The V end lost 3 bases, the J end lost 4 bases, and 6 bases lay between the germline ends. CDR3 sequence (DNA): TGTGCCAGCAGTTTCGGGCCCTATGGCTACACCTTC. This sequence encodes CASSFGPYGYTF.

The J gene is TRBJ2-7, the V gene TRBV3-1 (or the pseudogene TRBV3-2); 9 nucleotides match TRBD1. Germline V lookup: CDR1 LGHDT, CDR2 YNNKEL (reference sequence). V shed 4 bases, J shed 2 bases, and the junction held 6 bases outside the gene matches. CDR3 length: 15 residues. For the CDR3, the DNA is TGTGCCAGCAGCCGTGACAGGGGGAACACCTACGAGCAGTACTTC. Amino acids: CASSRDRGNTYEQYF.

In its sample, this clone was seen once. The rearrangement joins TRBV4-1 to TRBJ1-2; TRBD1 agrees at 7 bases. The CDR3 runs to 14 residues. V lost 0 bases and J lost 5; bases outside the gene matches: 3. The germline V gene has CDR1 MGHRA and CDR2 YSYEKL. This chain's CDR3 is CASSQEEQGYGYTF. The CDR3 DNA sequence: TGCGCCAGCAGCCAAGAGGAACAGGGGTATGGCTACACCTTC.

The rearrangement links TRBV4-1 to TRBJ1-6, with a possible D match to TRBD1 (5 bases). CDR1 is MGHRA, CDR2 YSYEKL, per germline. There are 16 residues in the CDR3. V dropped 2 bases and J dropped 3 bases, with 11 bases sitting between them. CDR3 residues: CASSQTGQGYNSPLHF. CDR3 coding DNA: TGCGCCAGCAGCCAAACGGGGCAGGGCTATAATTCACCCCTCCACTTT.

This clone was seen only once. The chain links TRBV5-1 to TRBJ1-4, with a possible D match to TRBD1 (5 bases). From germline, CDR1 is SGHRS and CDR2 YFSETQ. V gave up 0 bases and J gave up 6 bases, with 18 bases separating them. The CDR3 runs to 17 residues. The CDR3 bases are TGCGCCAGCAGCTTGGCAAGCGGGGCAGGGTTATATGAAAAACTGTTTTTT. Protein product: CASSLASGAGLYEKLFF.